The 27 T cell receptor beta chains given below trace back to one sample, sequenced in a study of T cell responses to AZD1222 COVID-19 vaccine. Method: immunoSEQ multiplex PCR; TCRdb's copy keeps in-frame clones and lacks some. The sample records some 150,000 clones, around 88% being singletons. The specimen was peripheral blood, collected on day 0 of AZD1222 vaccination. The receptors originated from an adult in good health.

V and J are TRBV12-3 or TRBV12-4 and TRBJ1-1; TRBD1 agrees at 7 bases. The CDR3 is 13 amino acids. V gave up 5 bases and J gave up 1 base; unmatched junction bases: 1. The CDR3 DNA sequence: TGTGCCAGCAGTGACAGGGCGAACACTGAAGCTTTCTTT. This translates into CASSDRANTEAFF.

The chain joins TRBV29-1 to TRBJ2-3; D unresolved. The germline CDR1 and CDR2 sequences are SQVTM and ANQGSEA. V was shortened by 7 bases and J by 3 bases, with 14 bases between the two germline ends. The length of the CDR3 is 13 residues. For the CDR3, the DNA is TGCAGCGCTCGACGGACCGGGACAGATACGCAGTATTTT. Its protein product is CSARRTGTDTQYF.

The rearrangement uses TRBV30 and TRBJ1-2; 12 nucleotides agree with TRBD1. The CDR3 has 14 amino acids. Germline V lookup: CDR1 GTSNPN, CDR2 SVGIG (reference sequence). Unmatched junction bases numbered 9, after V lost 5 bases and J lost 8 bases. The CDR3 loop reads CAWEPGQGARGYTF. In DNA, the CDR3 is TGTGCCTGGGAACCGGGACAGGGGGCGAGAGGCTACACCTTC.

The chain couples TRBV18 to TRBJ2-7; 10 nucleotides match TRBD2. The V and J ends lost 3 bases and 4 bases, in that order; junction bases with no gene match: 3. CDR1 and CDR2 (germline): KGHSH, LQKENI. This CDR3 contains 14 residues. DNA for the CDR3: TGTGCCAGCTCACCCACTAGCGGGATTTACGAGCAGTACTTC. Encoded protein: CASSPTSGIYEQYF. The full variable domain, completed using reference TRBV18 and TRBJ2-7, is NAGVMQNPRHLVRRRGQEARLRCSPMKGHSHVYWYRQLPEEGLKFMVYLQKENIIDESGMPKERFSAEFPKEGPSILRIQQVVRGDSAAYFCASSPTSGIYEQYFGPGTRLTVT.

This clone was observed a few times. The chain couples TRBV7-2 to TRBJ2-7; D uncertain. The CDR3 contains 13 residues. V was trimmed by 4 bases and J by 0 bases, leaving 7 bases between them. Germline lookup yields CDR1 SGHTA and CDR2 FQGNSA. The CDR3 region has the DNA TGTGCCAGCAGCTCCTCCGTCTCCTACGAGCAGTACTTC. Translation gives CASSSSVSYEQYF.

The V and J genes are TRBV11-2 and TRBJ1-1; D call uncertain. Trimming removed 1 base from V and 4 bases from J, with 13 bases in between. CDR1 is SGHAT and CDR2 is FQNNGV in the germline V gene. The CDR3 consists of 15 residues. The CDR3: CASSLVPGSRTEAFF. The DNA for the CDR3 is TGTGCCAGCAGCTTAGTTCCGGGTTCGCGCACTGAAGCTTTCTTT.

The chain employs TRBV4-3 and TRBJ2-7; 7 bases map to TRBD2. The CDR3 is 18 residues long. In germline, CDR1 is LGHNA, CDR2 YSLEER. Trimming took 0 bases from V and 0 from J; bases not matched to a gene: 11. This CDR3 reads CASSQELTGGSVSYEQYF. The DNA for the CDR3 is TGCGCCAGCAGCCAAGAACTGACCGGCGGGAGCGTCTCCTACGAGCAGTACTTC.

The rearrangement links TRBV6-5 to TRBJ1-2; 7 bases align to TRBD1. The germline gives CDR1 MNHEY, CDR2 SVGAGI. The CDR3 is 14 residues long. Losses at the gene ends were 7 bases for V and 3 bases for J; bases not matched to a gene: 8. CDR3: CASTQTGWDYGYTF. The CDR3 DNA reads TGTGCCAGCACCCAGACAGGGTGGGACTATGGCTACACCTTC.

The chain links TRBV2 to TRBJ1-2; D may be TRBD1 (6 bases). The V gene's germline CDR1 is SNHLY and CDR2 FYNNEI. Trimming stripped 5 bases from V and 2 bases from J, with 21 bases between. This CDR3 contains 17 residues. The CDR3 sequence is CASSKGGQGRSNYGYTF. CDR3 sequence (DNA): TGTGCCAGCAGTAAGGGGGGTCAGGGGCGGTCGAACTATGGCTACACCTTC.

The chain is built from TRBV5-6 and TRBJ1-1, with 10 nucleotides matching TRBD1. The V segment lost 4 bases and the J segment 5 bases; nucleotides outside the gene matches: 5. This CDR3 is 14 amino acids long. The germline V gene has CDR1 SGHDT and CDR2 YYEEEE. DNA of the CDR3: TGTGCCAGCAGCGGGGACAGGGGAGGTACTGAAGCTTTCTTT. It codes for CASSGDRGGTEAFF.

The chain is built from TRBV4-3 and TRBJ2-3; 7 bases match TRBD2. Germline V gives CDR1 LGHNA, CDR2 YSLEER. V was clipped by 1 base and J by 6 bases; unmatched bases: 13. The CDR3 runs to 17 residues. This chain's CDR3 is CASSQGPSGQLSDTQYF. The CDR3 DNA follows: TGCGCCAGCAGCCAAGGCCCTAGCGGACAACTGAGCGATACGCAGTATTTT.

The rearrangement links TRBV6-5 to TRBJ2-5, with D tentatively TRBD2 (6 bases). Germline assignment: CDR1 MNHEY and CDR2 SVGAGI. V gave up 2 bases and J gave up 5 bases, with 9 bases separating them. The CDR3 is 13 amino acids. The CDR3: CASSYEGRETQYF. The CDR3 region has the DNA TGTGCCAGCAGTTACGAGGGGAGGGAGACCCAGTACTTC.

The chain carries TRBV18 and TRBJ2-1; TRBD1 is a possible D gene (7 bases). V was pared by 0 bases and J by 2 bases, with 11 bases between. The CDR3 has 16 amino acids. Germline V lookup: CDR1 KGHSH, CDR2 LQKENI. DNA of the CDR3: TGTGCCAGCTCACCACCGGAGGGGGCACCCTACAATGAGCAGTTCTTC. It is translated as CASSPPEGAPYNEQFF.

The chain links TRBV7-2 to TRBJ2-3; D is possibly TRBD1 or TRBD2 (9 bases each). CDR3 size: 18 residues. Germline values: CDR1 SGHTA, CDR2 FQGNSA. V was cut by 3 bases and J by 4 bases, with 23 bases left in between. The CDR3 nucleotides read TGTGCCAGCAGCTTGCGACCGGGACAGGGACTAGCATCAGATACGCAGTATTTT. As protein: CASSLRPGQGLASDTQYF. Full variable domain (missing parts from reference TRBV7-2 and TRBJ2-3): GAGVSQSPSNKVTEKGKDVELRCDPISGHTALYWYRQSLGQGLEFLIYFQGNSAPDKSGLPSDRFSAERTGGSVSTLTIQRTQQEDSAVYLCASSLRPGQGLASDTQYFGPGTRLTVL.

CDR3 coding DNA: TGTGCTCGTAATCTAGGCGGTGGGGCCAACGTCCTGACTTTC. Translating it yields CARNLGGGANVLTF. This rearrangement joins TRBV21-1 to TRBJ2-6; the DNA was not compared with TRBD2, the D call given in the table. TRBV21-1 is given as a pseudogene. This CDR3 has 14 residues.

V gene TRBV27 combines with J gene TRBJ2-5, with D possibly being TRBD1 or TRBD2 (6 bases each). V was pared by 4 bases and J by 3 bases, with 15 bases between. Per the germline V gene, CDR1 is MNHEY and CDR2 is SMNVEV (reference sequence). The CDR3 covers 15 residues. CDR3 protein: CASSSSRGPKETQYF. CDR3 sequence (DNA): TGTGCCAGCAGTTCTTCCCGGGGGCCAAAAGAGACCCAGTACTTC.

V and J are TRBV19 and TRBJ2-2; 8 bases match TRBD1. Germline V lookup: CDR1 LNHDA, CDR2 SQIVND (reference sequence). V lost 5 bases to trimming and J lost 5 bases; unmatched junction nucleotides: 4. CDR3 size: 14 residues. The CDR3 DNA is TGTGCCAGTAGTGGACAGGGAAGAACCGGGGAGCTGTTTTTT. This translates into CASSGQGRTGELFF. Variable domain in full (rest from reference TRBV19 and TRBJ2-2): DGGITQSPKYLFRKEGQNVTLSCEQNLNHDAMYWYRQDPGQGLRLIYYSQIVNDFQKGDIAEGYSVSREKKESFPLTVTSAQKNPTAFYLCASSGQGRTGELFFGEGSRLTVL.

V and J are TRBV4-3 and TRBJ2-4; TRBD2 aligns across 8 bases. This CDR3 comprises 18 residues. The germline gives CDR1 LGHNA, CDR2 YSLEER. Germline trimming cut 0 bases from V and 0 bases from J; bases unmatched to any gene: 7. DNA for the CDR3: TGCGCCAGCAGCCAAGATGGACCGGGACTAGGAGCCAAAAACATTCAGTACTTC. It specifies CASSQDGPGLGAKNIQYF.

The chain carries TRBV27 and TRBJ2-1; TRBD2 might be the D (6 bases). The V end was cut by 7 bases, the J end by 9 bases, with 22 bases between. The germline CDR1 and CDR2 sequences are MNHEY and SMNVEV (reference sequence). The CDR3 extends over 15 amino acids. CDR3 sequence (DNA): TGTGCCAGCAAGATACAGGAGGGACGGTACGGTGAGCAGTTCTTC. It is translated as CASKIQEGRYGEQFF.

CDR3 amino acids: CASSQEVGSRDTQYF. In DNA form, the CDR3 reads TGTGCCAGCAGCCAAGAGGTCGGGTCTCGGGATACGCAGTATTTT. This chain uses TRBV4-2 with TRBJ2-3; D is ambiguous. In germline, CDR1 is LGHNA, CDR2 YNFKEQ. V was shortened by 0 bases and J by 6 bases, with 13 bases between the two germline ends. The CDR3 is 15 residues long.

V gene TRBV5-6 combines with J gene TRBJ2-5; TRBD2 might be the D (5 bases). The CDR3 runs 13 residues. Germline CDR1 reads SGHDT; CDR2 reads YYEEEE. The V gene lost 1 base and the J gene lost 7 bases, with 11 bases spanning the gap. The CDR3 protein is CASSLNHRGTQYF. The DNA for the CDR3 is TGTGCCAGCAGCTTGAACCACCGGGGGACCCAGTACTTC.

This chain links TRBV4-3 with TRBJ2-5, with TRBD2 matching 11 bases. The CDR3 is made up of 16 amino acids. Germline V gene sequence: CDR1 LGHNA, CDR2 YSLEER. Unmatched junction bases numbered 8, after V lost 3 bases and J lost 5 bases. The CDR3 region has the DNA TGCGCCAGCAGCCACTCCGGGACTAGCGGCGGGGAGACCCAGTACTTC. It is translated as CASSHSGTSGGETQYF.

The genes are TRBV12-3 or TRBV12-4 and TRBJ1-1, with 7 bases identical to TRBD1. Trimming removed 3 bases from V and 4 bases from J; junction bases left unmatched: 2. This CDR3 has 13 residues. The CDR3 protein is CASSLSGGTEAFF. CDR3 nucleotide sequence: TGTGCCAGCAGTTTGTCAGGGGGCACTGAAGCTTTCTTT.

This chain uses TRBV19 with TRBJ1-1; D call uncertain. The CDR3 consists of 13 residues. V dropped 5 bases and J dropped 0 bases, with 7 bases sitting between them. CDR1 LNHDA and CDR2 SQIVND come from the germline V gene (reference sequence). CDR3 DNA: TGTGCCAGTAGTGTGACTCTGAACACTGAAGCTTTCTTT. Translation: CASSVTLNTEAFF.

This clone has a handful of counts. The chain employs TRBV10-1 and TRBJ2-7; weak D call: TRBD2 (5 bases). Germline assignment: CDR1 WNHNN and CDR2 SYGVQD (reference sequence). The CDR3 loop spans 16 amino acids. The DNA of the CDR3 is TGCTGCCATTGGAAGAGGATGTGGTGGGAGCTACGCGAGCAGTACTTC. It codes for CCHWKRMWWELREQYF.

The rearrangement uses TRBV6-2 or TRBV6-3 and TRBJ2-7; 13 bases line up with TRBD2. The V segment lost 0 bases and the J segment 6 bases; nucleotides outside the gene matches: 2. Germline CDR1 reads MNHEY; CDR2 reads SVGEGT. The CDR3 runs to 15 residues. The CDR3 DNA sequence: TGTGCCAGCAGTTACTCACTAGCGGGAGGGCGCGAGCAGTACTTC. It encodes CASSYSLAGGREQYF.

This rearrangement joins TRBV6-5 to TRBJ1-2; no clear D. The CDR3 totals 14 residues. Germline V lookup: CDR1 MNHEY, CDR2 SVGAGI. Trimming took 4 bases from V and 6 from J, leaving 15 bases between them. CDR3 amino acids: CASSSKRNSNGYTF. The DNA of the CDR3 is TGTGCCAGCAGTTCCAAAAGAAATTCAAATGGCTACACCTTC.